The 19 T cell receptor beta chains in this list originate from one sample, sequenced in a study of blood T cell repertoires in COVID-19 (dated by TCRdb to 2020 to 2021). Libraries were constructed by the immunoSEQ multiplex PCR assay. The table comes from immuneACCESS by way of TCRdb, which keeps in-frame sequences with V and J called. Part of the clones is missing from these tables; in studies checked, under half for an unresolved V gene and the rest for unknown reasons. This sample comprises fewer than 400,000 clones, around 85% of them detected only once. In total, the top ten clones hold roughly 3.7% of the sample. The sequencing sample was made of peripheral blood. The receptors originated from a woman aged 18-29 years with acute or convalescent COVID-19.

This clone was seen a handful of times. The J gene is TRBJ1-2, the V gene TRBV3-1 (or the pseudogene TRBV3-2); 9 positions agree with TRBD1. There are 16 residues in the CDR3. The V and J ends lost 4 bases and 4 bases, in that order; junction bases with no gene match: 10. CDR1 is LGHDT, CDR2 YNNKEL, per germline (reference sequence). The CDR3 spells CASSRRQTQGAYGYTF. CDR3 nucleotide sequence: TGTGCCAGCAGCCGGCGTCAGACACAGGGGGCCTATGGCTACACCTTC.

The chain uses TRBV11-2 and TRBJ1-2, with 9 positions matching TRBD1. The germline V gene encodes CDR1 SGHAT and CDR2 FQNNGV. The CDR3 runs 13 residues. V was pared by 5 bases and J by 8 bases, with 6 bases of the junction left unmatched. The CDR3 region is CASSQQGAGGYTF. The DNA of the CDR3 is TGTGCCAGCAGCCAACAGGGGGCTGGGGGCTACACCTTC.

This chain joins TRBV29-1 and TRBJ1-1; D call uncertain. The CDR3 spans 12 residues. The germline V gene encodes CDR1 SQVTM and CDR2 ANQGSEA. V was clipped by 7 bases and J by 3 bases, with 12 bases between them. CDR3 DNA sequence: TGCAGCGCCCAGCCCGGGGACACTGAAGCTTTCTTT. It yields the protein CSAQPGDTEAFF.

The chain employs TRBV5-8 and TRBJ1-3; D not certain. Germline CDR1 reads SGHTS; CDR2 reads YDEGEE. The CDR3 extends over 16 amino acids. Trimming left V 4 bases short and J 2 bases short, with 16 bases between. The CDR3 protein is CASSPQVYSPGNTIYF. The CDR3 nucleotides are TGTGCCAGCAGCCCCCAGGTCTACAGCCCTGGAAACACCATATATTTT.

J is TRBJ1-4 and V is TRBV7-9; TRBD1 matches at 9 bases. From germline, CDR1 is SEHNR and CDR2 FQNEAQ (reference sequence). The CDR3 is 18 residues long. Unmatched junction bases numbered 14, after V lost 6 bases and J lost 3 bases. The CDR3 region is CASRPRSQGARANEKLFF. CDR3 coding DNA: TGTGCCAGCAGACCGAGATCACAGGGGGCGAGGGCTAATGAAAAACTGTTTTTT.

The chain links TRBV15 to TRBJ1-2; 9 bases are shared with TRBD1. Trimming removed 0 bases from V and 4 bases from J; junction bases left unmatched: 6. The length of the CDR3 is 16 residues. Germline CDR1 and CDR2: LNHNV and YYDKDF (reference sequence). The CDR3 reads CATSREDRGPPYGYTF. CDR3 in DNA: TGTGCCACCAGCAGAGAGGACAGGGGTCCCCCCTATGGCTACACCTTC. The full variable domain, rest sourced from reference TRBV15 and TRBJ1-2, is DAMVIQNPRYQVTQFGKPVTLSCSQTLNHNVMYWYQQKSSQAPKLLFHYYDKDFNNEADTPDNFQSRRPNTSFCFLDIRSPGLGDTAMYLCATSREDRGPPYGYTFGSGTRLTVV.

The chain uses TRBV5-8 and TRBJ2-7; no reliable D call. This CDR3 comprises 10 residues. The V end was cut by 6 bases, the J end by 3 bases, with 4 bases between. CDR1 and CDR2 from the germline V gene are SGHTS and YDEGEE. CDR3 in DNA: TGTGCCAGCATCCTCTACGAGCAGTACTTC. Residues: CASILYEQYF.

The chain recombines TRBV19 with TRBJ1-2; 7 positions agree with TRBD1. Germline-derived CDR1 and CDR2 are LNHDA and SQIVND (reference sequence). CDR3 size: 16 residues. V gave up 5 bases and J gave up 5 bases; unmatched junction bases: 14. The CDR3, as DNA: TGTGCCAGTAGTCTCCACTCAAGACAGGGAGCTTATGGCTACACCTTC. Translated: CASSLHSRQGAYGYTF. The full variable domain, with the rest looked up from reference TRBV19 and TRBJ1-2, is DGGITQSPKYLFRKEGQNVTLSCEQNLNHDAMYWYRQDPGQGLRLIYYSQIVNDFQKGDIAEGYSVSREKKESFPLTVTSAQKNPTAFYLCASSLHSRQGAYGYTFGSGTRLTVV.

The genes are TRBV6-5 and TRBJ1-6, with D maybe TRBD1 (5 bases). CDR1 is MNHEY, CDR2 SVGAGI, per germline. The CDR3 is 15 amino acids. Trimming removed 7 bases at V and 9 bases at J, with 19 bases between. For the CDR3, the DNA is TGTGCCAGCACCACCCTTCGTCCAGGGATTTCACCCCTCCACTTT. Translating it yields CASTTLRPGISPLHF.

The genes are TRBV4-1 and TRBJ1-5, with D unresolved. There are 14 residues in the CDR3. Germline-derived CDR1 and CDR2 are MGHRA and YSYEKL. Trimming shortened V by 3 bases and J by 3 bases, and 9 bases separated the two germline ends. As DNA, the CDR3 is TGCGCCAGCAGCCAGGCAACAGTCAATCAGCCCCAGCATTTT. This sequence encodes CASSQATVNQPQHF.

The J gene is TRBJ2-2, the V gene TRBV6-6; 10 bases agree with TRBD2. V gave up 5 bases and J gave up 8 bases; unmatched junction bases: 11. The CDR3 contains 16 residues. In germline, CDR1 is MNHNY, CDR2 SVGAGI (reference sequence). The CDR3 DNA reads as TGTGCCAGCAGTCTTGATGGTCTAGCGGGAGAGGGGGAGCTGTTTTTT. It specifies CASSLDGLAGEGELFF.

The CDR3 DNA reads TGTGCCAGCAAGGGGCTAACTAATGAAAAACTGTTTTTT. Its protein product is CASKGLTNEKLFF. The V gene is TRBV6-5, the J gene TRBJ1-4; TRBD1 might be the D (5 bases). Germline V CDR1 and CDR2: MNHEY, SVGAGI. The CDR3 is made up of 13 amino acids. The V end lost 7 bases, the J end lost 1 base, and 7 bases lay between the germline ends.

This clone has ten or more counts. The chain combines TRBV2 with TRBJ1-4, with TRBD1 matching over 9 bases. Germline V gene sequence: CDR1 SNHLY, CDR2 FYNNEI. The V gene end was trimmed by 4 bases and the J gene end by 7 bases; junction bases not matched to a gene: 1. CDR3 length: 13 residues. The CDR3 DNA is TGTGCCAGCAGTGGGACAGGGGTTGAAAAACTGTTTTTT. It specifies CASSGTGVEKLFF. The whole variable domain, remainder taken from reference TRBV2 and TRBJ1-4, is EPEVTQTPSHQVTQMGQEVILRCVPISNHLYFYWYRQILGQKVEFLVSFYNNEISEKSEIFDDQFSVERPDGSNFTLKIRSTKLEDSAMYFCASSGTGVEKLFFGSGTQLSVL.

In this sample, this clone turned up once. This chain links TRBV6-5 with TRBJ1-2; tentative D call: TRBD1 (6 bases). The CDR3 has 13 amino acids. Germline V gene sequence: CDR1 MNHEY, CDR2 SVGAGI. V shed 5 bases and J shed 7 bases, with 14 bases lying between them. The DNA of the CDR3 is TGTGCCAGCAGTCCCCGGCCAGGGGTTGGCTACACCTTC. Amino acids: CASSPRPGVGYTF.

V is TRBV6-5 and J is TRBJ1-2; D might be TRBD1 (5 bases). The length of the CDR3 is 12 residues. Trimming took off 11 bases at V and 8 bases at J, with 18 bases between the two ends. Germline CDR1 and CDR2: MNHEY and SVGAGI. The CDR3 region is CASTVGEGGYTF. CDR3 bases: TGTGCCTCCACAGTAGGGGAGGGGGGCTACACCTTC.

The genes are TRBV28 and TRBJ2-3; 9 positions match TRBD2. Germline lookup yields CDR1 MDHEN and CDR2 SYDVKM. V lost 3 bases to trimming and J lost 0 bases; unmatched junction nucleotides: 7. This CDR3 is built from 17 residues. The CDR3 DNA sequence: TGTGCCAGCAGTTTGATCATAGCGGGGGCGAGCACAGATACGCAGTATTTT. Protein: CASSLIIAGASTDTQYF. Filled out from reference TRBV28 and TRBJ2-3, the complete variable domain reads DVKVTQSSRYLVKRTGEKVFLECVQDMDHENMFWYRQDPGLGLRLIYFSYDVKMKEKGDIPEGYSVSREKKERFSLILESASTNQTSMYLCASSLIIAGASTDTQYFGPGTRLTVL.

The chain's CDR3 is CATAPGGETTGELFF. CDR3 nucleotide sequence: TGTGCCACCGCCCCAGGAGGGGAGACCACCGGGGAGCTGTTTTTT. The V gene is TRBV24-1, the J gene TRBJ2-2; possible D gene TRBD2, 6 bases. The V gene's germline CDR1 is KGHDR and CDR2 SFDVKD. Trimming stripped 9 bases from V and 4 bases from J, with 17 bases between. The CDR3 is made up of 15 amino acids.

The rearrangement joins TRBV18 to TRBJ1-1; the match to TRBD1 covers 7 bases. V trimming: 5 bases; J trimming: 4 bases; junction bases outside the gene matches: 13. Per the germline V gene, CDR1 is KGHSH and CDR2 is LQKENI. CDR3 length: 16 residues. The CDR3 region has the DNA TGTGCCAGCTCATACCCTCAACATGACAGGGCCACTGAAGCTTTCTTT. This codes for CASSYPQHDRATEAFF.

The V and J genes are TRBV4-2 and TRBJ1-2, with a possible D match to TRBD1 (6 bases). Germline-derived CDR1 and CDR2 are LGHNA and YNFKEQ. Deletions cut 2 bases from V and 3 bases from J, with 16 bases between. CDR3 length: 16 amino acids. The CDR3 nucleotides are TGTGCCAGCAGCCAAATTTCCGCAGGGGCGGACTATGGCTACACCTTC. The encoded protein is CASSQISAGADYGYTF.